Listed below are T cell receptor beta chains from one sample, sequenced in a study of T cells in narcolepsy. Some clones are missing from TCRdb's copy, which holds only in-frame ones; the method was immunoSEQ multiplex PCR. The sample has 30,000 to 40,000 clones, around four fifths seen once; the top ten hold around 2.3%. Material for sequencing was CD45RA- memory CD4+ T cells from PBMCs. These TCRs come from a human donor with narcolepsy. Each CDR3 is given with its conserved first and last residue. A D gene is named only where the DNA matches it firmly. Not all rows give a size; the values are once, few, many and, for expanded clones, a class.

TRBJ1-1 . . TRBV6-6 CASSNRFSNTEAFF TGTGCCAGCAGCAACAGGTTTTCGAACACTGAAGCTTTCTTT
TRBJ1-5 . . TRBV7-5 CASSFGLNQPQHF TGTGCCAGCAGCTTCGGGTTGAATCAGCCCCAGCATTTT
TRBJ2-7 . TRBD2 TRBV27 CASRVSGTSAYEQYF TGTGCCAGCAGAGTCTCCGGGACTAGCGCTTACGAGCAGTACTTC
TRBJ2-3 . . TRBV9 CASSVAALGGGADTQYF TGTGCCAGCAGCGTAGCCGCATTGGGCGGCGGTGCAGATACGCAGTATTTT
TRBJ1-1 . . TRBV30 CAWSSWGLRMNTEAFF TGTGCCTGGAGTTCATGGGGGCTGCGGATGAACACTGAAGCTTTCTTT
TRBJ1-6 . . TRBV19 CASSTRGRAGHIYNSPLHF TGTGCCAGTAGTACACGCGGGCGTGCGGGACATATCTATAATTCACCCCTCCACTTT
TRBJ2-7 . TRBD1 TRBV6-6 CASSSRQGAYEQYF TGTGCCAGCAGTTCACGACAGGGGGCCTACGAGCAGTACTTC
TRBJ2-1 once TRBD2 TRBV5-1 CASSRMTSGGPNEQFF TGCGCCAGCAGCCGCATGACTAGCGGGGGGCCCAATGAGCAGTTCTTC
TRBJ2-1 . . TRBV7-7 CASSPGTRNEQFF TGTGCTAGCAGCCCCGGGACTCGCAATGAGCAGTTCTTC
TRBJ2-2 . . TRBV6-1 CASSALSGDPPGELFF TGTGCCAGCAGTGCCCTATCTGGGGACCCCCCCGGGGAGCTGTTTTTT
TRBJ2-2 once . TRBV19 CAIGGVANTGELFF TGTGCCATAGGGGGAGTAGCGAACACCGGGGAGCTGTTTTTT
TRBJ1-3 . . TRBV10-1 CASSVGSMPGNTIYF TGCGCCAGCAGTGTGGGGAGCATGCCTGGAAACACCATATATTTT
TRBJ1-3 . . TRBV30 CAWSPGTRRVGNTIYF TGTGCCTGGTCACCCGGGACAAGAAGAGTTGGAAACACCATATATTTT
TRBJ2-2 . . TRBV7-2 CASSLDGTGELFF TGTGCCAGCAGCTTAGACGGGACCGGGGAGCTGTTTTTT
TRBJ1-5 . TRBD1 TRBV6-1 CASRNRGQPQHF TGTGCCAGCAGAAACAGGGGTCAGCCCCAGCATTTT
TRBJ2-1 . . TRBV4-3 CASSRNRGGSYNEQFF TGCGCCAGCAGCCGAAACAGGGGAGGCTCCTACAATGAGCAGTTCTTC
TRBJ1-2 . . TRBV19 CASSIDPGHDYGYTF TGTGCCAGTAGTATAGACCCTGGACACGACTATGGCTACACCTTC
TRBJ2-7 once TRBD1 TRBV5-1 CASSAGGYEQYF TGCGCCAGCAGCGCAGGGGGCTACGAGCAGTACTTC
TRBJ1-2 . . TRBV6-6 CASSYQDGHGYTF TGTGCCAGCAGTTACCAGGACGGACATGGCTACACCTTC
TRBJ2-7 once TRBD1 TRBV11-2 CASSLLETGVFEQYF TGTGCCAGCAGCTTACTCGAGACAGGGGTTTTCGAGCAGTACTTC
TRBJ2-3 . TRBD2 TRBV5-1 CASSLGLAASTDTQYF TGCGCCAGCAGCTTAGGCCTAGCGGCTAGCACAGATACGCAGTATTTT
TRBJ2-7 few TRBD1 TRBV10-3 CASSGTGEQYF TGTGCCTCGTCCGGGACAGGAGAGCAGTACTTC
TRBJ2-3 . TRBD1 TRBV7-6 CASSFAGTVADTQYF TGTGCCAGCAGCTTCGCAGGGACAGTTGCAGATACGCAGTATTTT
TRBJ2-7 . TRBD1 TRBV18 CASSQDRDDYEQYF TGTGCCAGCTCCCAGGACAGGGATGACTACGAGCAGTACTTC
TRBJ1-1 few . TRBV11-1 CASSFEHTEAFF TGTGCCAGCAGCTTTGAACACACTGAAGCTTTCTTT
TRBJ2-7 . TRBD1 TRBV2 CASSEVPGQGDEQYF TGTGCCAGCAGTGAGGTCCCGGGACAGGGTGACGAGCAGTACTTC
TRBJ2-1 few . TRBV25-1 CASSDPGDYNEQFF TGTGCCAGCAGTGATCCAGGGGATTACAATGAGCAGTTCTTC
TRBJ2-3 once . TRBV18 CASSFDRQTQYF TGTGCCAGCTCATTTGACAGGCAGACGCAGTATTTT
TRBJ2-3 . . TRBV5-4 CASRSGLSDDTQYF TGTGCCAGCAGGTCGGGACTGAGCGATGATACGCAGTATTTT
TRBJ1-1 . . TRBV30 CAWSRQGLNTEAFF TGTGCCTGGAGCCGGCAGGGGTTGAACACTGAAGCTTTCTTT
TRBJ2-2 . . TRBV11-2 CASSLDGVGELFF TGTGCCAGCAGCTTAGATGGAGTGGGGGAGCTGTTTTTT
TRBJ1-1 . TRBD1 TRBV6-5 CASSENRGYEAFF TGTGCCAGCAGTGAAAACAGGGGTTACGAAGCTTTCTTT
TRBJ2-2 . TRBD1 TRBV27 CASSTRDRDNTGELFF TGTGCCAGCAGTACCCGGGACAGGGATAACACCGGGGAGCTGTTTTTT
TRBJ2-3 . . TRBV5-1 CASRDTRSTDTQYF TGCGCCAGCAGGGACACCCGCAGCACAGATACGCAGTATTTT
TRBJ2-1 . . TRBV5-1 CASSSDSLRNEQFF TGCGCCAGCAGCTCTGACTCGCTGCGGAATGAGCAGTTCTTC
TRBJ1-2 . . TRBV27 CASKTGTAAYGYTF TGTGCCAGCAAAACCGGGACTGCTGCCTATGGCTACACCTTC
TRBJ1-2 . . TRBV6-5 CASTSGIGYTF TGTGCCAGCACCTCAGGGATCGGCTACACCTTC
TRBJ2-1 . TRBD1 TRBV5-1 CASSLALRDRITYNEQFF TGCGCCAGCAGCTTGGCTCTCCGGGACAGGATCACCTACAATGAGCAGTTCTTC
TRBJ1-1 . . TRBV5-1 CASRPVGTQNTEAFF TGCGCCAGCAGGCCCGTCGGTACCCAGAACACTGAAGCTTTCTTT
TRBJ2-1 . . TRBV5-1 CASSSHEGSSYNEQFF TGCGCCAGCAGCTCCCATGAAGGGAGCTCCTACAATGAGCAGTTCTTC
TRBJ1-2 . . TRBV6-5 CASEFGRDGPGYTF TGTGCCAGTGAATTCGGACGGGATGGGCCTGGCTACACCTTC
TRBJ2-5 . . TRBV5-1 CASSSGTGQETQYF TGCGCCAGCAGCTCCGGGACGGGACAAGAGACCCAGTACTTC
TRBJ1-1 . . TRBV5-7 CASSLYTGTTEAFF TGTGCCAGCAGCTTGTACACAGGGACCACTGAAGCTTTCTTT
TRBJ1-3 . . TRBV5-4 CASSPGRTYSGNTIYF TGTGCCAGCAGCCCTGGACGGACCTACTCTGGAAACACCATATATTTT
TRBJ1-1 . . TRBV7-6 CASGTQENTEAFF TGTGCCAGCGGCACTCAGGAGAACACTGAAGCTTTCTTT
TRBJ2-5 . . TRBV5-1 CASSTGSGETQYF TGCGCCAGCAGCACGGGGAGCGGAGAGACCCAGTACTTC
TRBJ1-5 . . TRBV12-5 CASGSGLPGQPQHF TGTGCTAGTGGTTCAGGACTCCCCGGGCAGCCCCAGCATTTT